This T cell receptor (beta chain) was sequenced during a study of blood T cell repertoires in COVID-19. Study-wide context: Some COVID-19 samples were acute and others convalescent; all came from the United States, Italy and Spain.

Methods used by the authors: Using reference gene primer amplification, nucleated cell counts were estimated. Method: immunoSEQ multiplex PCR; TCRdb's copy keeps in-frame clones and lacks some. The V and J calls and clone size are taken from that table; D and trimming were inferred from the DNA. The table shows around 150,000 clones, with approximately 86% occurring only once. This clone was detected a few times. This CDR3 comprises 12 residues. Germline V lookup: CDR1 SQVTM, CDR2 ANQGSEA. The germline V and J ends were trimmed by 8 bases and 2 bases, with 12 bases remaining between them. The receptor was isolated from an older woman with active or convalescent COVID-19. Material for sequencing was peripheral blood. This sequence joins TRBV29-1 and TRBJ2-5; possibly TRBD1 for D (8 bases). CDR3 amino acids: CSTGGGQETQYF. The CDR3 coding sequence is TGCAGCACAGGGGGGGGGCAAGAGACCCAGTACTTC.